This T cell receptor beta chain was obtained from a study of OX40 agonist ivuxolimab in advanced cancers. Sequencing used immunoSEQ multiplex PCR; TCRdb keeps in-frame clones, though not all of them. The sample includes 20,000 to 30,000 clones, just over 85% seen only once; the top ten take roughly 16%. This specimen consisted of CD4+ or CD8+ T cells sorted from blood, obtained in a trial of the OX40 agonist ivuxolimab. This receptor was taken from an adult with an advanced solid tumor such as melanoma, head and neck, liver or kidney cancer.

CDR3 loop: CASSQGTGQHEQYF. The CDR3 DNA is TGCGCCAGCAGCCAGGGGACGGGACAGCACGAGCAGTACTTC. The V and J genes are TRBV4-3 and TRBJ2-7; 7 bases line up with TRBD1. The trim removed 3 bases at V and 5 bases at J, leaving 7 bases unmatched. Germline CDR1 is LGHNA and CDR2 is YSLEER. There are 14 residues in the CDR3.